The present T cell receptor (beta chain) was sequenced within a study of blood T cell repertoires in COVID-19 (dated by TCRdb to 2019 to 2021). For the study in its entirety: Samples covering the acute and convalescent phases of COVID-19 were provided by collaborators in the United States, Italy and Spain. The prospective study material was composed of cDNA or gDNA derived from T cells, B-cell-depleted T cells, or PBMCs. Subjects who had been exposed to COVID-19, were actively infected with it, or had recovered from it provided the deeply sampled blood TCRbeta repertoires that made up the dataset. The repertoires were made available in a free public database intended to serve as a resource for research on the immune response to SARS-CoV-2. The samples were drawn from two sources: the first 160 participants of the ongoing ImmuneRACE study, and 950 to 1,500 subjects contributed by 6 global collaborators. A de-identified subject ID, COVID-19 status, age in years and sex were almost always included in the sample metadata. Where HLA class I and class II types were available, the types were taken from metadata supplied by the sample provider, not from assay-based typing. What the work shows at the level of the full study, not this receptor alone: How much clinical and demographic metadata was included differed by source and by participant, and the metadata was provided uncurated.

As regards this clone: Its antigen remains undetermined. One base away there is no much larger clone; base qualities are not given.

TCRbeta CDR3 regions were amplified from genomic DNA by means of the immunoSEQ Assay, a bias-controlled multiplex PCR. The published analysis was carried out like this. The number of nucleated cells in each sample was estimated from the amplification of reference gene primers within the assay. To quantify the absolute abundance of each unique TCRbeta CDR3 rearrangement, sequence reads were collapsed and filtered. Productive Simpson clonality was computed per sample as the square root of Simpson's diversity index over productive rearrangements. What TCRdb holds here is the immuneACCESS table cut down to in-frame rearrangements. Part of the clones is not present; checked against another copy, under half of the missing clones reflect an unresolved V gene, and the others are unexplained. V, J and clone size are taken as reported in that table, and D and trimming were inferred from the DNA itself. This sample lists over 200,000 clones; about nine tenths were detected once. The top ten clones comprise roughly 16% of the sample.

Participants in the prospective study were aged roughly 18 to 89 years, lived in 20 to 30 United States geographic areas, and enrolled through a virtual design. To assign participants to cohorts, the prospective study relied on clinical history that participants themselves reported in a screening survey and a study questionnaire. ImmuneRACE Cohort 3 recovered participants were defined by two consecutive negative NP/OP PCR tests, healthcare professional clearance, or symptom resolution. Each participant in the prospective study had whole blood, serum and a nasopharyngeal or oropharyngeal swab collected by mobile phlebotomists. Participants in the prospective study had the option to provide additional blood draws and questionnaires over a 2-month period. Before DNA extraction, blood samples from the prospective study were shipped at room temperature or frozen. Clipping removes 5 bases from V and 9 bases from J, with 7 as the unmatched junction base count. Measured from the cysteine to the phenylalanine, the CDR3 is 14 residues long. Just CDR3 DNA is preserved here, 42 bases in frame from base 1. The germline V gene (reference sequence) yields MNHEY for CDR1 and SMNVEV for CDR2.

The sample was PBMCs or T cells enriched from blood (not recorded which). This TCR was sampled from a young man who had recovered from COVID-19. The sequence joins TRBV27 to TRBJ1-6; the central 7 bases match TRBD1. The nucleotides are TGTGCCAGCAGTCAAACAGGGGTTGCTTCACCCCTCCACTTT. Its protein product is CASSQTGVASPLHF.